This paragraph covers one TCR beta chain sequence. Germline V gene lookup returns CDR1 SQVTM and CDR2 ANQGSEA. Trimming shortened V by 4 bases and J by 3 bases, and 12 bases separated the two germline ends. The CDR3 sequence is 13 residues long. Sequencing was performed with immunoSEQ multiplex PCR; in TCRdb, only in-frame clones are kept and a portion is missing. The sample comprises 150,000 or so clones, roughly 87% of which are singletons, and over 7% rests with the top ten. This sample was included in a study of blood T cell repertoires in COVID-19. This chain connects TRBV29-1 to TRBJ1-1; no clear D gene. The clonotype originates from a woman aged 45-59 years who had recovered from COVID-19. The sample comprised PBMCs or T cells enriched from blood (not recorded which). The CDR3 DNA follows: TGCAGCGTTGCGAGGTCGAGGGACACTGAAGCTTTCTTT. Its translation: CSVARSRDTEAFF. The full variable domain, with the rest looked up from reference TRBV29-1 and TRBJ1-1, is SAVISQKPSRDICQRGTSLTIQCQVDSQVTMMFWYRQQPGQSLTLIATANQGSEATYESGFVIDKFPISRPNLTFSTLTVSNMSPEDSSIYLCSVARSRDTEAFFGQGTRLTVV.